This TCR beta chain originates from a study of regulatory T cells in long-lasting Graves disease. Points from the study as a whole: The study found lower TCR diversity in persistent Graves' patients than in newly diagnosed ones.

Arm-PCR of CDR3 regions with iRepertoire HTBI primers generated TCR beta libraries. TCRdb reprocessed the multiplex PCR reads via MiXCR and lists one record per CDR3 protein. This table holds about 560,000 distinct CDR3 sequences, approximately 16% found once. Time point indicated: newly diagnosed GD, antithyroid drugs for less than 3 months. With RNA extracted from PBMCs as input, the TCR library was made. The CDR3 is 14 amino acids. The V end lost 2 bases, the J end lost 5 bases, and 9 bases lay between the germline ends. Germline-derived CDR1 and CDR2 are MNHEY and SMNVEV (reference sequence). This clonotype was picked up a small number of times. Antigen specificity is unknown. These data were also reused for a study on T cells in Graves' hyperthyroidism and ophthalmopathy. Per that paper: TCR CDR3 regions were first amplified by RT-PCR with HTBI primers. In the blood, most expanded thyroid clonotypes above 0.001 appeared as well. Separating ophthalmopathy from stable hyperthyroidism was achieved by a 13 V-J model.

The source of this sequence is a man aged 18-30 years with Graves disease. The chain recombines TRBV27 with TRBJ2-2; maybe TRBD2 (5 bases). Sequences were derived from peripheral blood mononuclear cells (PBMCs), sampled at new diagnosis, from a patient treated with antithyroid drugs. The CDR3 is CASSLGRRTGELFF. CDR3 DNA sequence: TGTGCCAGCAGTTTAGGGCGGAGGACCGGGGAGCTGTTTTTT.